Presented here are 29 T cell receptor beta chains from one specimen sequenced in a study of CD8+CD57+ T cells in acquired aplastic anemia (dated by TCRdb to the late 2010s). These reads were obtained on an Illumina HiSeq 2000. Genomic DNA was used as template for profiling of TCR beta VDJ combinations and CDR3 sequences. The public sequencing data were trimmed at Q25 with fastp and processed into clonotypes with MiXCR by TCRdb, which kept only in-frame beta chains. All rows with the same CDR3 protein become a single entry with the most common DNA and genes. The sample contains tens of thousands of distinct CDR3 sequences, just over 70% of them found a single time. The ten biggest clones cover 70% to 90% of the sample. Expansion of CD8+CD57+ cells had been shown by flow cytometry in the patients chosen for sequencing. The sample comprised sorted CD4+, CD8+, or CD8+CD57+ T cells (not recorded which) from PBMCs. The receptors shown here come from a human donor with aplastic anemia.

This chain links TRBV19 with TRBJ2-2; 7 nucleotides match TRBD1. The CDR3 contains 15 residues. J lost 7 bases, V lost 4 bases, and 9 bases had no gene match. Germline V gene sequence: CDR1 LNHDA, CDR2 SQIVND (reference sequence). The CDR3 here is CASSTRQGLIGELFF. The CDR3 DNA follows: TGTGCCAGTAGTACGAGACAGGGTCTGATCGGGGAGCTGTTTTTT.

This rearrangement joins TRBV20-1 to TRBJ1-6, with D perhaps matching TRBD1 (5 bases). Per germline, CDR1 DFQATT and CDR2 SNEGSKA (reference sequence). Trimming shortened V by 4 bases and J by 4 bases, and 14 bases separated the two germline ends. This CDR3 is built from 15 residues. For the CDR3, the DNA is TGCAGTGCTACACGGGACGGCCGTTATAATTCACCCCTCCACTTT. This encodes CSATRDGRYNSPLHF.

This clonotype showed up just once. The J gene is TRBJ2-5, the V gene TRBV19, with 9 nucleotides matching TRBD1. Germline V CDR1 and CDR2: LNHDA, SQIVND (reference sequence). CDR3 length: 15 amino acids. The junction had 4 bases not matched to a gene; V was cut back by 3 bases and J by 2 bases. CDR3 in amino acids: CASSIGTGKQETQYF. The CDR3 DNA reads TGTGCCAGTAGTATTGGGACAGGGAAGCAAGAGACCCAGTACTTC. Full variable domain (remainder filled in from reference TRBV19 and TRBJ2-5): DGGITQSPKYLFRKEGQNVTLSCEQNLNHDAMYWYRQDPGQGLRLIYYSQIVNDFQKGDIAEGYSVSREKKESFPLTVTSAQKNPTAFYLCASSIGTGKQETQYFGPGTRLLVL.

This clonotype was observed once. This rearrangement joins TRBV19 to TRBJ2-5; D is perhaps TRBD1 (6 bases). The CDR3 has 17 residues. CDR1 and CDR2 (germline): LNHDA, SQIVND (reference sequence). V lost 3 bases to trimming and J lost 4 bases, with 21 bases between them. The CDR3 loop is CASSISHHRVGGETQYF. Written as DNA, the CDR3 is TGTGCCAGTAGTATCTCACATCACAGGGTAGGTGGAGAGACCCAGTACTTC.

V gene TRBV19 combines with J gene TRBJ2-5; the D gene is possibly TRBD2 (6 bases). With 6 bases removed from V and 3 bases from J, the gap between germline ends came to 14 bases. Germline V gene sequence: CDR1 LNHDA, CDR2 SQIVND (reference sequence). The CDR3 is 14 residues long. The CDR3: CASSTRLGEETQYF. As DNA, the CDR3 is TGTGCCAGTAGCACTAGACTAGGTGAAGAGACCCAGTACTTC.

This chain joins TRBV7-9 and TRBJ2-1, with 8 bases that match TRBD2. From germline, CDR1 is SEHNR and CDR2 FQNEAQ (reference sequence). V was clipped by 5 bases and J by 8 bases; unmatched bases: 11. The CDR3 contains 15 residues. CDR3 in amino acids: CASSGRTSRKDEQFF. Here the CDR3 DNA reads TGTGCCAGCAGCGGCCGGACTAGCAGGAAGGATGAGCAGTTCTTC.

This clonotype appeared many times. The chain combines TRBV9 with TRBJ1-2; no reliable D call. The CDR3 runs to 15 residues. V lost 2 bases to trimming and J lost 0 bases, with 11 bases between them. Germline values: CDR1 SGDLS, CDR2 YYNGEE. The CDR3: CASSVMAAPNYGYTF. CDR3 DNA sequence: TGTGCCAGCAGCGTCATGGCCGCTCCTAACTATGGCTACACCTTC.

The rearrangement uses TRBV24-1 and TRBJ1-2; 11 nucleotides match TRBD1. V dropped 3 bases and J dropped 13; count of bases not matched to a gene: 6. The CDR3 consists of 13 residues. Germline V CDR1 and CDR2: KGHDR, SFDVKD. CDR3 in amino acids: CATSDSRDRGFTF. The CDR3 DNA sequence: TGTGCCACCAGTGATAGCCGGGACAGGGGGTTCACCTTC.

The gene calls are TRBV10-3 and TRBJ2-7; no clear D gene. Per germline, CDR1 ENHRY and CDR2 SYGVKD. CDR3 size: 14 residues. V was cut by 10 bases and J by 0 bases, with 16 bases left in between. CDR3 DNA sequence: TGTGCCACCCTCACAGCGCTAGGCTCCTACGAGCAGTACTTC. It is translated as CATLTALGSYEQYF.

V and J are TRBV19 and TRBJ2-7, with 7 positions matching TRBD1. With 3 bases clipped from V and 3 bases from J, the junction kept 2 bases outside the gene matches. The CDR3 spans 13 residues. CDR1 and CDR2 (germline): LNHDA, SQIVND (reference sequence). The CDR3 DNA reads as TGTGCCAGTAGTATGGACAGGTTCTACGAGCAGTACTTC. Translating it yields CASSMDRFYEQYF.

The chain carries TRBV9 and TRBJ2-1; D is unclear. The CDR3 sequence is 13 residues long. In germline, CDR1 is SGDLS, CDR2 YYNGEE. The V end lost 0 bases, the J end lost 4 bases, and 5 bases lay between the germline ends. The CDR3 protein is CASSVAEYNEQFF. In nucleotides, the CDR3 is TGTGCCAGCAGCGTAGCTGAGTACAATGAGCAGTTCTTC.

The V gene is TRBV10-3, the J gene TRBJ2-1, with 7 bases lining up with TRBD2. The CDR3 is 15 residues long. Germline lookup yields CDR1 ENHRY and CDR2 SYGVKD. The V segment lost 1 base and the J segment 8 bases; nucleotides outside the gene matches: 8. CDR3 in DNA: TGTGCCATCAGTGAGTTTTTCGGGGGGTACGATGAGCAGTTCTTC. Translating it yields CAISEFFGGYDEQFF.

The chain couples TRBV24-1 to TRBJ2-5; maybe TRBD1 (7 bases). Per germline, CDR1 KGHDR and CDR2 SFDVKD. V lost 6 bases and J 4 bases, leaving 11 bases between the germline ends. The CDR3 extends over 13 amino acids. The CDR3 sequence is CATSRQGLETQYF. CDR3 nucleotides: TGTGCCACCAGTCGACAGGGACTAGAGACCCAGTACTTC.

This clonotype appeared once. The chain links TRBV19 to TRBJ2-7; D is uncertain. The CDR3 covers 14 residues. Trimming took off 5 bases at V and 0 bases at J, with 11 bases between the two ends. Germline CDR1 and CDR2: LNHDA and SQIVND (reference sequence). The CDR3 reads CASSYSESSYEQYF. CDR3 nucleotides: TGTGCCAGTAGTTACAGCGAAAGCTCCTACGAGCAGTACTTC.

J is TRBJ1-2 and V is TRBV9; no clear D. With 6 bases removed from V and 4 bases from J, the gap between germline ends came to 7 bases. Germline V gene data show CDR1 as SGDLS and CDR2 as YYNGEE. The CDR3 covers 11 residues. CDR3 protein: CASMASYGYTF. Here the CDR3 DNA reads TGTGCCAGCATGGCGTCCTATGGCTACACCTTC.

The chain couples TRBV7-6 to TRBJ2-5; D remains unclear. The germline V gene has CDR1 SGHVS and CDR2 FNYEAQ. The V end was cut by 1 base, the J end by 2 bases, with 11 bases between. This CDR3 spans 15 amino acids. This chain's CDR3 is CASSLGNGVQETQYF. The CDR3 DNA sequence: TGTGCCAGCAGCTTAGGAAACGGAGTACAAGAGACCCAGTACTTC.

The chain links TRBV29-1 to TRBJ1-2; TRBD1 might be the D (6 bases). The CDR3 sequence is 14 residues long. CDR1 and CDR2 from the germline V gene are SQVTM and ANQGSEA. Trimming removed 1 base at V and 4 bases at J, with 13 bases between. The CDR3 nucleotides are TGCAGCGTTGAAGGGGACAAAGACTTCTATGGCTACACCTTC. This encodes CSVEGDKDFYGYTF. Full variable domain (remainder filled in from reference TRBV29-1 and TRBJ1-2): SAVISQKPSRDICQRGTSLTIQCQVDSQVTMMFWYRQQPGQSLTLIATANQGSEATYESGFVIDKFPISRPNLTFSTLTVSNMSPEDSSIYLCSVEGDKDFYGYTFGSGTRLTVV.

The J gene is TRBJ2-7, the V gene TRBV5-1; 8 bases are shared with TRBD1. Germline V gene data show CDR1 as SGHRS and CDR2 as YFSETQ. Losses at the gene ends were 4 bases for V and 3 bases for J; bases not matched to a gene: 12. This CDR3 comprises 16 residues. The CDR3 bases are TGCGCCAGCAGCCTAGGACAGGGAGAACTCGTCTACGAGCAGTACTTC. Translation: CASSLGQGELVYEQYF.

The chain's CDR3 is CASMRDRRPNSNQPQHF. DNA of the CDR3: TGTGCCAGCATGCGGGACAGGAGGCCTAATAGCAATCAGCCCCAGCATTTT. The V call is TRBV2, the J call TRBJ1-5; 8 bases map to TRBD1. The CDR3 totals 17 residues. Germline V gene data show CDR1 as SNHLY and CDR2 as FYNNEI. V shed 7 bases, J shed 0 bases, and the junction held 11 bases outside the gene matches.

This clonotype was picked up one time. The chain couples TRBV7-9 to TRBJ2-5, with D perhaps TRBD2 (6 bases). Germline CDR1 and CDR2: SEHNR and FQNEAQ (reference sequence). The CDR3 covers 14 residues. V lost 4 bases to trimming and J lost 5 bases, with 14 bases between them. The CDR3 spells CASSSDYLRETQYF. The CDR3 DNA reads as TGTGCCAGCAGCTCGGACTACCTAAGGGAGACCCAGTACTTC.

This chain connects TRBV19 to TRBJ1-5; the D is unclear. The CDR3 covers 13 residues. V lost 1 base and J 4 bases, leaving 5 bases between the germline ends. CDR1 and CDR2 (germline): LNHDA, SQIVND (reference sequence). The CDR3 protein is CASSIGVNQPQHF. Written as DNA, the CDR3 is TGTGCCAGTAGTATAGGGGTAAATCAGCCCCAGCATTTT.

The gene calls are TRBV2 and TRBJ2-7; the D call may be TRBD1 or TRBD2 (6 bases each). CDR1 is SNHLY and CDR2 is FYNNEI in the germline V gene. This CDR3 region has 12 residues. With 10 bases removed from V and 2 bases from J, the gap between germline ends came to 12 bases. CDR3 sequence reads: CATKRGAYEQYF. For the CDR3, the DNA is TGTGCCACCAAGAGGGGGGCCTACGAGCAGTACTTC. The whole variable domain, remainder taken from reference TRBV2 and TRBJ2-7, is EPEVTQTPSHQVTQMGQEVILRCVPISNHLYFYWYRQILGQKVEFLVSFYNNEISEKSEIFDDQFSVERPDGSNFTLKIRSTKLEDSAMYFCATKRGAYEQYFGPGTRLTVT.

The V and J genes are TRBV7-2 and TRBJ1-2, with 10 bases aligning to TRBD1. The trim removed 5 bases at V and 5 bases at J, leaving 5 bases unmatched. The CDR3 is made up of 14 amino acids. Germline loops: CDR1 SGHTA, CDR2 FQGNSA. CDR3 protein: CASSRPGQGYGYTF. The CDR3 DNA follows: TGTGCCAGCAGCCGACCGGGACAGGGGTATGGCTACACCTTC.

This clonotype was found a few times. The chain joins TRBV15 to TRBJ1-2; a weak D match, TRBD1 (5 bases). The CDR3 contains 15 residues. The germline gives CDR1 LNHNV, CDR2 YYDKDF (reference sequence). V lost 5 bases to trimming and J lost 4 bases, with 17 bases between them. The CDR3 here is CATSLEPTDFYGYTF. The CDR3 DNA follows: TGTGCCACCAGCCTTGAACCGACAGATTTCTATGGCTACACCTTC.

This clonotype was recorded a few times. The genes are TRBV19 and TRBJ2-2; the match to TRBD1 covers 8 bases. Germline values: CDR1 LNHDA, CDR2 SQIVND (reference sequence). The CDR3 is made up of 14 amino acids. Trimming took 6 bases from V and 7 from J; bases not matched to a gene: 7. DNA for the CDR3: TGTGCCAGTAGAACAGGGGGTAGTATCGGGGAGCTGTTTTTT. Its protein product is CASRTGGSIGELFF.

About this clonotype itself: A much larger clone differs by one base, so this may be a read error. CDR3 region: CASSKDRLSTGNTIHF. CDR3 sequence (DNA): TGTGCCAGCAGCAAAGACAGGTTGTCGACCGGAAACACCATACATTTT. The chain recombines TRBV7-9 with TRBJ1-3; TRBD1 is a possible D gene (6 bases). Germline V lookup: CDR1 SEHNR, CDR2 FQNEAQ (reference sequence). CDR3 size: 16 residues.

This clonotype was observed a handful of times. V is TRBV19 and J is TRBJ2-7; possibly TRBD2 for D (6 bases). Trimming pared 7 bases from V and 4 bases from J, leaving 11 bases between. This CDR3 spans 12 amino acids. Germline V gives CDR1 LNHDA, CDR2 SQIVND (reference sequence). The CDR3 is CASNWGRYEQYF. In DNA, the CDR3 is TGTGCCAGTAATTGGGGGAGGTACGAGCAGTACTTC.

The CDR3 nucleotides read TGTGCCAGTAGATCAATTGGCTACACCTTC. This sequence encodes CASRSIGYTF. The genes are TRBV19 and TRBJ1-2; D gene ambiguous. This CDR3 contains 10 residues. CDR1 and CDR2 (germline): LNHDA, SQIVND (reference sequence). Trimming left V 6 bases short and J 7 bases short, with 6 bases between.

Worth noting for this clonotype: The conserved final phenylalanine or tryptophan is absent from the CDR3, which likely points to a read error. The chain combines TRBV9 with TRBJ2-7; no clear D gene. The CDR3 covers 13 residues. CDR1 is SGDLS, CDR2 YYNGEE, per germline. V was pared by 2 bases and J by 2 bases, with 8 bases between. The CDR3 loop reads CASSVGVAYEQYS. As DNA, the CDR3 is TGTGCCAGCAGCGTTGGGGTAGCCTACGAGCAGTACTCC.